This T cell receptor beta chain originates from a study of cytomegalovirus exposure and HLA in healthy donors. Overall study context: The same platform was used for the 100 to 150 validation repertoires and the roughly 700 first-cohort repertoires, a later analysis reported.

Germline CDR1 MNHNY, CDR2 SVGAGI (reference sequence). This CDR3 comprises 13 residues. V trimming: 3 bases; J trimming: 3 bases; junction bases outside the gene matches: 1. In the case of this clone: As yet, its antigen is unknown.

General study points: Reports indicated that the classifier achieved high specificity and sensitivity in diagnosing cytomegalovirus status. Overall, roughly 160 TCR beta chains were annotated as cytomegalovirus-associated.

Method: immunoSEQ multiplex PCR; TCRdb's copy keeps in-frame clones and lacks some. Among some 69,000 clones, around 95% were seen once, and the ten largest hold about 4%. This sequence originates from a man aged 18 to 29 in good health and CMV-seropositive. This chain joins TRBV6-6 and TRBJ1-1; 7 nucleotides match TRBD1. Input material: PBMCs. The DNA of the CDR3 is TGTGCCAGCAGTTATACAGGGGACACTGAAGCTTTCTTT. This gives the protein CASSYTGDTEAFF.